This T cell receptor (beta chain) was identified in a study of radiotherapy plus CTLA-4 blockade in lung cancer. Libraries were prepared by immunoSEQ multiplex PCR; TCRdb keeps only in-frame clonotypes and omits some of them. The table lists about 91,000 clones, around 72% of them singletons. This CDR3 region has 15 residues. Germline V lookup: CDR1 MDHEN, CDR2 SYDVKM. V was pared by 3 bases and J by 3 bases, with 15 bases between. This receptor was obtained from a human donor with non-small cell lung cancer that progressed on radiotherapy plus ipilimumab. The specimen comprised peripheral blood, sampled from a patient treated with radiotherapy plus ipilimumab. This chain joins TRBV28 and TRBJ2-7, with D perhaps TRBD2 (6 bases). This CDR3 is CASSFGGWEVYEQYF. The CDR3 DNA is TGTGCCAGCAGTTTTGGGGGATGGGAGGTCTACGAGCAGTACTTC.